The 23 T cell receptor beta chains below were found in one sample sequenced in a study of cytomegalovirus exposure and HLA in healthy donors. PCR used 60 Vbeta primers and 13 Jbeta primers. Assay used: immunoSEQ multiplex PCR; TCRdb lists only in-frame clones, some missing. The sample holds 70,000 to 95,000 clones, more than 70% seen once. The sequenced material came from PBMCs. The receptors were gathered from a man between 18 and 35 years old in good health and CMV-seronegative.

In this sample, this clone turned up once. This rearrangement joins TRBV2 to TRBJ2-5; 9 bases align to TRBD1. Per germline, CDR1 SNHLY and CDR2 FYNNEI. The CDR3 consists of 14 residues. V was pared by 5 bases and J by 5 bases, with 6 bases of the junction left unmatched. CDR3 amino acids: CASSLDRGEETQYF. The CDR3 DNA is TGTGCCAGCAGTTTAGACAGGGGGGAGGAGACCCAGTACTTC.

This clone occurred once. This sequence joins TRBV2 and TRBJ2-3; tentatively, D is TRBD2 (5 bases). The CDR3 is 14 amino acids. The germline V gene has CDR1 SNHLY and CDR2 FYNNEI. Trimming left V 3 bases short and J 5 bases short, with 12 bases between. The CDR3 coding sequence is TGTGCCAGCAGTGATCGATCGGGGAAAGATACGCAGTATTTT. Protein product: CASSDRSGKDTQYF. The whole variable domain, filled in from reference TRBV2 and TRBJ2-3, reads EPEVTQTPSHQVTQMGQEVILRCVPISNHLYFYWYRQILGQKVEFLVSFYNNEISEKSEIFDDQFSVERPDGSNFTLKIRSTKLEDSAMYFCASSDRSGKDTQYFGPGTRLTVL.

On this clone itself: The identical CDR3 is also encoded by other nucleotide sequences in the sample. The rearrangement uses TRBV7-6 and TRBJ1-5, with D hard to call. Trimming cost V 0 bases and J 4 bases, with 7 bases left between them. Germline values: CDR1 SGHVS, CDR2 FNYEAQ. The CDR3 runs to 14 residues. The DNA for the CDR3 is TGTGCCAGCAGCTTAGCGGAGGGAAATCAGCCCCAGCATTTT. This sequence encodes CASSLAEGNQPQHF.

The rearrangement uses TRBV11-2 and TRBJ1-1; possibly TRBD1 for D (5 bases). Trimming cost V 4 bases and J 2 bases, with 11 bases left between them. Germline V gene sequence: CDR1 SGHAT, CDR2 FQNNGV. The CDR3 runs to 14 residues. CDR3 sequence reads: CASSYAGGNTEAFF. CDR3 nucleotide sequence: TGTGCCAGCAGCTACGCCGGGGGAAACACTGAAGCTTTCTTT.

The chain is built from TRBV19 and TRBJ1-6; weak D call: TRBD1 (5 bases). Germline V gives CDR1 LNHDA, CDR2 SQIVND (reference sequence). The CDR3 sequence is 15 residues long. Trimming removed 6 bases at V and 7 bases at J, with 16 bases between. DNA for the CDR3: TGTGCCAGTAGAAGGGCGCAGGGAGGGAATTCACCCCTCCACTTT. Translating gives CASRRAQGGNSPLHF.

The rearrangement uses TRBV7-3 and TRBJ1-3; a weak D match, TRBD1 (6 bases). CDR1 and CDR2 from the germline V gene are SGHTA and FQGTGA. The CDR3 contains 15 residues. The ends were cut back, 5 bases at V and 0 bases at J, with 11 bases in the middle. The CDR3 region is CASSQDSSSGNTIYF. In DNA form, the CDR3 reads TGTGCCAGCAGCCAGGACAGCAGCTCTGGAAACACCATATATTTT. Full variable domain (rest looked up from reference TRBV7-3 and TRBJ1-3): GAGVSQTPSNKVTEKGKYVELRCDPISGHTALYWYRQSLGQGPEFLIYFQGTGAADDSGLPNDRFFAVRPEGSVSTLKIQRTERGDSAVYLCASSQDSSSGNTIYFGEGSWLTVV.

The rearrangement uses TRBV7-2 and TRBJ2-7, with 9 bases that match TRBD1. V lost 6 bases to trimming and J lost 2 bases; unmatched junction nucleotides: 5. The CDR3 has 14 amino acids. The germline V gene encodes CDR1 SGHTA and CDR2 FQGNSA. The CDR3 nucleotides are TGTGCCAGCAGGAGGACAGGGGACCCCTACGAGCAGTACTTC. This encodes CASRRTGDPYEQYF.

The V and J genes are TRBV14 and TRBJ1-5, with no clear D. V lost 6 bases, J lost 3 bases, and 9 bases lay in between. Germline values: CDR1 SGHDN, CDR2 FVKESK. This CDR3 has 13 amino acids. This CDR3 is CASRHDNNQPQHF. CDR3 in DNA: TGTGCCAGCAGGCATGACAACAATCAGCCCCAGCATTTT.

DNA of the CDR3: TGTGCCAGCAGTTACAGTTCCGGGTCCGACTATGGCTACACCTTC. This codes for CASSYSSGSDYGYTF. J is TRBJ1-2 and V is TRBV6-5; no definite D call. Germline V gene sequence: CDR1 MNHEY, CDR2 SVGAGI. The V end lost 2 bases, the J end lost 3 bases, and 13 bases lay between the germline ends. The CDR3 is made up of 15 amino acids.

This rearrangement joins TRBV19 to TRBJ1-1, with D possibly matching TRBD1 (5 bases). Germline-derived CDR1 and CDR2 are LNHDA and SQIVND (reference sequence). This CDR3 is 13 amino acids long. V shed 5 bases and J shed 6 bases, with 13 bases lying between them. CDR3 in amino acids: CASSGAGWAEAFF. CDR3 bases: TGTGCCAGTAGTGGGGCAGGGTGGGCTGAAGCTTTCTTT. The entire variable domain, with the rest obtained from reference TRBV19 and TRBJ1-1, is as follows: DGGITQSPKYLFRKEGQNVTLSCEQNLNHDAMYWYRQDPGQGLRLIYYSQIVNDFQKGDIAEGYSVSREKKESFPLTVTSAQKNPTAFYLCASSGAGWAEAFFGQGTRLTVV.

This chain connects TRBV7-6 to TRBJ1-1, with D possibly matching TRBD1 (6 bases). V was shortened by 3 bases and J by 0 bases, with 11 bases between the two germline ends. The CDR3 consists of 15 residues. The V gene's germline CDR1 is SGHVS and CDR2 FNYEAQ. The CDR3 nucleotides are TGTGCCAGCAGCTTTAGTGGGACAATGAACACTGAAGCTTTCTTT. This encodes CASSFSGTMNTEAFF.

The chain links TRBV21-1 to TRBJ2-7; the table names TRBD1, a call not compared with the DNA. TRBV21-1 is labeled a pseudogene. The CDR3 has 18 residues. CDR3 region: CASSTKGSPGTSSYEQYF. DNA of the CDR3: TGTGCCAGCAGCACAAAGGGCAGTCCCGGGACATCCTCCTACGAGCAGTACTTC.

The V call is TRBV5-4, the J call TRBJ2-1; D possibly corresponds to TRBD2 (5 bases). The V gene lost 5 bases and the J gene lost 3 bases, with 9 bases spanning the gap. Germline loops: CDR1 SGHNT, CDR2 YYREEE (reference sequence). The length of the CDR3 is 13 residues. Here the CDR3 reads CASRKDYYNEQFF. CDR3 DNA: TGTGCCAGCAGGAAAGACTACTACAATGAGCAGTTCTTC.

V is TRBV2 and J is TRBJ2-1; a weak D match, TRBD2 (5 bases). CDR1 and CDR2 (germline): SNHLY, FYNNEI. The CDR3 sequence is 15 residues long. V shed 1 base and J shed 9 bases, with 16 bases lying between them. As DNA, the CDR3 is TGTGCCAGCAGTGAAGGCCCGGTGGGTGAGGGTGAGCAGTTCTTC. Translating gives CASSEGPVGEGEQFF.

CDR3 nucleotide sequence: TGTGCCAGCAGCCCCTGGACAGCTAACACCGGGGAGCTGTTTTTT. Translating gives CASSPWTANTGELFF. V and J are TRBV28 and TRBJ2-2; possible D gene TRBD1, 6 bases. The V gene's germline CDR1 is MDHEN and CDR2 SYDVKM. This CDR3 has 15 residues. V shed 6 bases and J shed 2 bases, with 13 bases lying between them.

This chain links TRBV7-9 with TRBJ1-6, with D maybe TRBD1 (5 bases). Trimming removed 8 bases at V and 0 bases at J, with 17 bases between. The CDR3 has 17 residues. Germline V gene sequence: CDR1 SEHNR, CDR2 FQNEAQ (reference sequence). As DNA, the CDR3 is TGTGCCAGCGGGGCTGGACACGGCAGCTCCTATAATTCACCCCTCCACTTT. Translated: CASGAGHGSSYNSPLHF. Using reference TRBV7-9 and TRBJ1-6 for the parts outside the CDR3, the full variable domain is DTGVSQNPRHKITKRGQNVTFRCDPISEHNRLYWYRQTLGQGPEFLTYFQNEAQLEKSRLLSDRFSAERPKGSFSTLEIQRTEQGDSAMYLCASGAGHGSSYNSPLHFGNGTRLTVT.

V and J are TRBV10-2 and TRBJ1-1, with D unresolved. This CDR3 comprises 15 residues. CDR1 WSHSY and CDR2 SAAADI come from the germline V gene. The V and J ends lost 3 bases and 0 bases respectively, with 11 bases between them. The CDR3: CASSENNLVNTEAFF. The CDR3 DNA is TGCGCCAGCAGTGAAAATAATCTAGTGAACACTGAAGCTTTCTTT.

This clone appeared a single time. The rearrangement uses TRBV7-9 and TRBJ2-3; D might be TRBD2 (7 bases). The V and J ends lost 5 bases and 3 bases respectively, with 18 bases between them. Germline CDR1 is SEHNR and CDR2 is FQNEAQ (reference sequence). The length of the CDR3 is 16 residues. The CDR3 loop reads CASSNILGGETDTQYF. For the CDR3, the DNA is TGTGCCAGCAGCAACATTCTAGGGGGGGAGACAGATACGCAGTATTTT.

V and J are TRBV6-4 and TRBJ1-2; 9 nucleotides agree with TRBD1. Germline values: CDR1 MRHNA, CDR2 SNTAGT. The CDR3 contains 20 residues. V was pared by 0 bases and J by 6 bases, with 20 bases of the junction left unmatched. The CDR3 protein is CASSDSISPPTGGYTNGYTF. CDR3 in DNA: TGTGCCAGCAGTGACTCGATATCGCCCCCGACAGGGGGTTATACTAATGGCTACACCTTC.

The chain combines TRBV5-6 with TRBJ1-2, with a possible D match to TRBD1 (5 bases). The germline V gene has CDR1 SGHDT and CDR2 YYEEEE. Between the trimmed V and J ends, which lost 1 base and 10 bases, there was a span of 14 bases. There are 13 residues in the CDR3. CDR3: CASSLIQGFIYTF. The CDR3 nucleotides read TGTGCCAGCAGCTTGATCCAGGGCTTTATCTACACCTTC.

This sequence joins TRBV5-8 and TRBJ1-2; D ambiguous. Trimming cost V 2 bases and J 4 bases, with 9 bases left between them. Germline V gene data show CDR1 as SGHTS and CDR2 as YDEGEE. The CDR3 runs to 13 residues. As DNA, the CDR3 is TGTGCCAGCAGCTTAATAGCGACCTATGGCTACACCTTC. Translated: CASSLIATYGYTF. The entire variable domain, with the rest obtained from reference TRBV5-8 and TRBJ1-2, is as follows: EAGVTQSPTHLIKTRGQQATLRCSPISGHTSVYWYQQALGLGLQFLLWYDEGEERNRGNFPPRFSGRQFPNYSSELNVNALELEDSALYLCASSLIATYGYTFGSGTRLTVV.

This rearrangement joins TRBV4-1 to TRBJ2-7; possible D gene TRBD2, 7 bases. The CDR3 has 15 residues. Deletions cut 3 bases from V and 2 bases from J, with 14 bases between. Germline assignment: CDR1 MGHRA and CDR2 YSYEKL. In nucleotides, the CDR3 is TGCGCCAGCAGCCAGAGGGGGGGTTCCACCTACGAGCAGTACTTC. It yields the protein CASSQRGGSTYEQYF.

The rearrangement joins TRBV19 to TRBJ2-5; D perhaps matches TRBD2 (6 bases). Trimming removed 8 bases from V and 0 bases from J, with 13 bases in between. The CDR3 extends over 14 amino acids. Germline values: CDR1 LNHDA, CDR2 SQIVND (reference sequence). This CDR3 is CASDSGVNQETQYF. Written as DNA, the CDR3 is TGTGCCAGTGACTCGGGGGTAAACCAAGAGACCCAGTACTTC.